This entry lists 2 T cell receptor beta chains sequenced from one sample in a study of T cells in Graves' hyperthyroidism and ophthalmopathy. Amplified TCR beta CDR3 regions came from RNA transcripts. The TCR CDR3 first-round RT-PCR relied on the HTBI primer set. Via MiXCR, TCRdb re-called the multiplex PCR reads, giving one row per CDR3 protein. The sample includes approximately 610,000 distinct CDR3 sequences, approximately 14% of them seen just once. The sequencing sample was made of blood. These receptor sequences come from a woman between 40 and 50 years old with Graves' ophthalmopathy.

The chain combines TRBV28 with TRBJ1-5; D gene uncertain. CDR3 length: 15 residues. Germline V gene data show CDR1 as MDHEN and CDR2 as SYDVKM. Trimming cost V 7 bases and J 8 bases, with 21 bases left between them. DNA for the CDR3: TGTGCCAGCAAGCTAGCGGGGATGCGGTTGGAGCCCCAGCATTTT. It is translated as CASKLAGMRLEPQHF.

This clonotype has just a few counts. V and J are TRBV15 and TRBJ2-5, with 9 positions matching TRBD1. This CDR3 region has 15 residues. CDR1 is LNHNV and CDR2 is YYDKDF in the germline V gene (reference sequence). After removal of 0 bases from V and 4 bases from J, the junction contained 3 bases not matched to a gene. DNA of the CDR3: TGTGCCACCAGCAGAGACCCGGACAGGGGAGAGACCCAGTACTTC. This sequence encodes CATSRDPDRGETQYF.